These T cell receptor beta chains were read from a single sample in a study of T cell responses to AZD1222 COVID-19 vaccine. Data came from immunoSEQ multiplex PCR; TCRdb stores just in-frame clones and leaves some out. The sample records 150,000 to 200,000 clones, 80% to 95% being singletons. The sample consisted of peripheral blood, taken on day 0 of AZD1222 vaccination. Every receptor here comes from an adult in good health. The CDR3 runs from the conserved cysteine through the conserved F or W. Each record gives: V gene, J gene, D gene, clone size, CDR3 DNA, CDR3 protein. D genes are given only for firm matches. Clone size is stated in some rows and not others, as once, few, many or a class when expanded.

TRBV6-5	TRBJ2-1	TRBD1	-	TGTGCCAGCAGTTACTCAGGGACAGGGTATAAGAATGAGCAGTTCTTC	CASSYSGTGYKNEQFF
TRBV5-1	TRBJ1-2	-	-	TGCGCCAGCAGCTTGGTCGGGGATAATGGCTACACCTTC	CASSLVGDNGYTF
TRBV11-2	TRBJ1-2	-	-	TGTGCCAGCAGCTTAGGTGGTGGCCCTGCCTTC	CASSLGGGPAF
TRBV25-1	TRBJ1-2	TRBD1	-	TGTGCCAGCAGTGAATCTCGAGGGACAGGGAGCTATGGCTACACCTTC	CASSESRGTGSYGYTF
TRBV5-5	TRBJ1-5	TRBD1	-	TGTGCCAGCAGCTTGGATTTCAGGGGGCGAAGAGGACAGCCCCAGCATTTT	CASSLDFRGRRGQPQHF
TRBV7-6	TRBJ1-1	-	-	TGTGCCAGCAGCTCCCGGGCGGGGGGCGAAGCTTTCTTT	CASSSRAGGEAFF
TRBV7-3	TRBJ2-7	-	-	TGTGCCAGCAGCAAAGATTTCCCAGGGCCCTACGAGCAGTACTTC	CASSKDFPGPYEQYF
TRBV28	TRBJ2-4	-	-	TGTGCCAGCAACTGGGCAGGAGGCGGTGGGAATCGGGCCAAAAACATTCAGTACTTC	CASNWAGGGGNRAKNIQYF
TRBV7-2	TRBJ2-2	-	-	TGTGCCAGCAGCTTAGCCGCCGGGGGGAACACCGGGGAGCTGTTTTTT	CASSLAAGGNTGELFF
TRBV6-5	TRBJ1-1	TRBD1	-	TGTGCCAGCAGGGGGGACAGGCCGAACACTGAAGCTTTCTTT	CASRGDRPNTEAFF
TRBV19	TRBJ1-1	TRBD1	-	TGTGCCACTCGTCACCCGGGACAGGGAAAAACTGAAGCTTTCTTT	CATRHPGQGKTEAFF
TRBV3-1/TRBV3-2	TRBJ2-7	TRBD2	-	TGTGCCAGCAGCCAAGACTCGCCTAGCGGGGCCTACGAGCAGTACTTC	CASSQDSPSGAYEQYF
TRBV5-1	TRBJ2-1	TRBD2	-	TGCGCCAGCAGCCTCACTCTAGCGGGGGTTTACAATGAGCAGTTCTTC	CASSLTLAGVYNEQFF
TRBV14	TRBJ1-6	-	-	TGTGCCAGCAGCCCACGCCATACAGGGCGTCCATATAATTCACCCCTCCACTTT	CASSPRHTGRPYNSPLHF
TRBV9	TRBJ2-5	-	-	TGTGCCAGCAGCGTATGGGCGGACCAAGAGACCCAGTACTTC	CASSVWADQETQYF
TRBV10-1	TRBJ2-3	-	-	TGCGCCAGCAGTGAGTCAGGGACCACAGATACGCAGTATTTT	CASSESGTTDTQYF
TRBV7-9	TRBJ1-2	-	-	TGTGCCAGCACCACTAGAAGCGCGGGGGGCTATGGCTACACCTTC	CASTTRSAGGYGYTF
TRBV7-6	TRBJ2-3	-	-	TGTGCCAGCAGCTCGATAGCAGATACGCAGTATTTT	CASSSIADTQYF
TRBV5-4	TRBJ1-4	-	-	TGTGCCAGCAGCTTATCCAGGGGCGACAATCCGGAAAAACTGTTTTTT	CASSLSRGDNPEKLFF
TRBV28	TRBJ2-5	TRBD1	-	TGTGCCAGCAGGACGACAGGGCAAGAGACCCAGTACTTC	CASRTTGQETQYF
TRBV5-6	TRBJ1-1	-	-	TGTGCCAGCAGCTTGACCTCTTACAGGGCTGAAGCTTTCTTT	CASSLTSYRAEAFF
TRBV28	TRBJ2-7	-	-	TGTGTTTTATGGACCCAAAGGTCCTACGAGCAGTACTTC	CVLWTQRSYEQYF
TRBV7-9	TRBJ2-7	-	-	TGTGCCAGCAGCCTCCTGAGCGACGAGCAGTACTTC	CASSLLSDEQYF
TRBV6-5	TRBJ2-3	TRBD2	-	TGTGCCAGCAGTTACGCCGGGGGGAATACAGATACGCAGTATTTT	CASSYAGGNTDTQYF
TRBV7-8	TRBJ1-6	TRBD1	-	TGTGCCAGCAGCCCTGAGGACAGGATCAATTCACCCCTCCACTTT	CASSPEDRINSPLHF
TRBV2	TRBJ1-2	-	-	TGTGCCAGCATGGAGGACGGATTCGTCGATGGCTACACCTTC	CASMEDGFVDGYTF
TRBV7-9	TRBJ2-5	-	-	TGTGCCAGCAGCCGAGGAGGCGCAGAGACCCAGTACTTC	CASSRGGAETQYF
TRBV19	TRBJ1-4	-	once	TGTGCCAGTAGCCTACTACCCGGACAGCGGGGAGCAACTAATGAAAAACTGTTTTTT	CASSLLPGQRGATNEKLFF
TRBV2	TRBJ2-1	-	-	TGTGCCAGCAAATACGCCACGGCGTACAATGAGCAGTTCTTC	CASKYATAYNEQFF
TRBV19	TRBJ1-4	-	-	TGTGCCAGTAGATACCGGGACCGGAGTCGGAGTGAAAAACTGTTTTTT	CASRYRDRSRSEKLFF
TRBV7-2	TRBJ1-3	TRBD1	-	TGTGCCAGCAGCCCAGCCCGGACAGGGAGCAACACCATATATTTT	CASSPARTGSNTIYF
TRBV4-1	TRBJ2-5	TRBD1	-	TGCGCCAGCAGCCAAGGAAACAGGGGTGGGCAAGAGACCCAGTACTTC	CASSQGNRGGQETQYF
TRBV7-9	TRBJ1-5	-	-	TGTGCCAGCAGCTTAGCATCCCCAAACCAGCCCCAGCATTTT	CASSLASPNQPQHF
TRBV5-1	TRBJ2-1	-	-	TGCGCCAGCAGCCTATCCGGGGCTCCCGGTTCAGTGCAGTTCTTC	CASSLSGAPGSVQFF
TRBV5-1	TRBJ1-2	-	-	TGCGCCAGCAGCTTGTCAGGGGACCCTTCTTCACCGGGCTACACCTTC	CASSLSGDPSSPGYTF
TRBV18	TRBJ2-2	TRBD2	-	TGTGCCAGCTCACCACGCGGGAGGAGTGGAACCGGGGAGCTGTTTTTT	CASSPRGRSGTGELFF
TRBV6-5	TRBJ1-2	-	-	TGTGCCAGCAGTCAGCGGAGGCCCGCTAACTATGGCTACACCTTC	CASSQRRPANYGYTF
TRBV2	TRBJ1-2	TRBD1	-	TGTGCCAGCCGGGAGGACGCAGGGGGTGTAGGAGGCTACACCTTC	CASREDAGGVGGYTF
TRBV5-4	TRBJ2-3	-	-	TGTGCCAGCAGCCCCAGGGGGGCGGCAAGCACAGATACGCAGTATTTT	CASSPRGAASTDTQYF
TRBV27	TRBJ1-5	TRBD1	-	TGTGCCAGCAGTTTTGGGACAGGGATGGGTCAGCCCCAGCATTTT	CASSFGTGMGQPQHF
TRBV6-5	TRBJ2-3	TRBD2	once	TGTGCCAGCAGTTACTCACTAGCGGGGACAGATACGCAGTATTTT	CASSYSLAGTDTQYF
TRBV19	TRBJ2-3	TRBD2	once	TGTGCCAGTGCCCCGGGGGGGTTAACAGATACGCAGTATTTT	CASAPGGLTDTQYF
TRBV7-2	TRBJ2-5	TRBD1	-	TGTGCCAGCAGCCCCGAGGACAGGGAGTGGGAGACCCAGTACTTC	CASSPEDREWETQYF
TRBV21-1	TRBJ1-5	-	once	TGTGCCAGCAGCAAAGAGTGGGACAGGGTTACTACTCCGAATCAGCCCCAGCATTTT	CASSKEWDRVTTPNQPQHF
TRBV2	TRBJ1-6	-	-	TGTGCCAGCAGTGAACAGGGGATATCACCCCTCCACTTT	CASSEQGISPLHF
TRBV3-1/TRBV3-2	TRBJ2-3	TRBD1	-	TGTGCCAGCAGCCTCCGACAGGGGGACACAGATACGCAGTATTTT	CASSLRQGDTDTQYF
TRBV21-1	TRBJ1-2	-	-	TGTGCCAGCAGCAAAATGGGACGAGGACCAGGCTACACCTTC	CASSKMGRGPGYTF
TRBV27	TRBJ2-7	TRBD2	-	TGTGCCAGCAGTTTAGCTAGCGGGGGTAGTACCGAGCAGTACTTC	CASSLASGGSTEQYF
TRBV28	TRBJ2-3	TRBD1	-	TGTGCCAGCAGCCTATTAGGACAGGCGGTGGGCACAGATACGCAGTATTTT	CASSLLGQAVGTDTQYF
TRBV7-2	TRBJ1-1	-	-	TGTGCCAGCAGCTTATGGGGCAGGGAGAACACTGAAGCTTTCTTT	CASSLWGRENTEAFF
TRBV6-5	TRBJ1-1	-	-	TGTGCCACCAACCCGACGTCCAGATTGAACACTGAAGCTTTCTTT	CATNPTSRLNTEAFF
TRBV6-2/TRBV6-3	TRBJ1-2	-	-	TGTGCCAGCAGCCAACAGGAACACTATGGCTACACCTTC	CASSQQEHYGYTF
TRBV27	TRBJ2-3	TRBD2	-	TGTGCCAGCAGTTCCGGGGGGTTGCGTCTATTGACAGATACGCAGTATTTT	CASSSGGLRLLTDTQYF
TRBV5-1	TRBJ2-1	TRBD2	-	TGCGCCAGCGCTAGCGGGGGAAGCTCCTACAATGAGCAGTTCTTC	CASASGGSSYNEQFF
TRBV18	TRBJ1-4	-	-	TGTGCCAGCTCACTACCAATACAGGATGGGGAAAAACTGTTTTTT	CASSLPIQDGEKLFF
TRBV28	TRBJ1-2	TRBD1	-	TGTGCCAGCAGGACCGCCGGGACAGGGGTTTCGGGCTACACCTTC	CASRTAGTGVSGYTF
TRBV9	TRBJ2-1	-	-	TGTGCCAGCAGCGGGATGGAAGGGGCGCGCTCCTACAATGAGCAGTTCTTC	CASSGMEGARSYNEQFF